Presented here are 23 T cell receptor beta chains from one specimen sequenced in a study of human T cells and chemical hapten exposure. The time point is: patch test 1, 2 weeks after DPC sensitization. Regarding treatment: therapeutic diphenylcyclopropenone sensitization with weekly scalp DPC. Unfractionated whole blood yielded total RNA. TCRdb re-derived calls from the RACE reads in MiXCR, one entry per CDR3 protein. The sample consists of about 34,000 distinct CDR3 sequences, 6% to 7% of them appearing once. This material consisted of whole blood, taken in connection with sensitization to the hapten diphenylcyclopropenone (DPC). These receptors all come from a woman under 40 with alopecia areata. Some clones in this sample may be carry-over from other donors' samples.

This clonotype was seen a handful of times. The rearrangement joins TRBV12-3 or TRBV12-4 to TRBJ1-1; TRBD1 aligns across 11 bases. The CDR3 has 15 residues. J was trimmed by 1 base and V by 5 bases; bases with no gene match: 3. CDR3 residues: CASSRTGGRNTEAFF. Here the CDR3 DNA reads TGTGCCAGCAGTCGGACAGGGGGCAGGAACACTGAAGCTTTCTTT.

The chain employs TRBV4-2 and TRBJ1-2; perhaps TRBD1 as D (5 bases). CDR1 and CDR2 (germline): LGHNA, YNFKEQ. There are 17 residues in the CDR3. The germline V and J ends were trimmed by 1 base and 3 bases, with 18 bases remaining between them. CDR3 sequence (DNA): TGTGCCAGCAGCCAAGTCCGGTCCGGGACCGACCACTATGGCTACACCTTC. The encoded protein is CASSQVRSGTDHYGYTF.

This clonotype was detected ten times or more. The V call is TRBV20-1, the J call TRBJ1-1, with D perhaps TRBD1 (5 bases). The CDR3 has 13 residues. Germline loops: CDR1 DFQATT, CDR2 SNEGSKA (reference sequence). V gave up 6 bases and J gave up 6 bases, with 17 bases separating them. CDR3 region: CSAPDGWDAEAFF. The DNA of the CDR3 is TGCAGTGCCCCCGACGGATGGGACGCTGAAGCTTTCTTT.

The chain links TRBV6-2 or TRBV6-3 to TRBJ2-3; D possibly uses TRBD1 or TRBD2 (6 bases each). There are 13 residues in the CDR3. Trimming left V 7 bases short and J 5 bases short, with 13 bases between. From germline, CDR1 is MNHEY and CDR2 SVGEGT. CDR3 nucleotides: TGTGCCAGCAAGAGGGGGGCTGGAGATACGCAGTATTTT. Its protein is CASKRGAGDTQYF.

In its sample, this clonotype was seen a few times. The chain links TRBV6-2 or TRBV6-3 to TRBJ2-3, with D possibly TRBD2 on 5 matching bases. Per the germline V gene, CDR1 is MNHEY and CDR2 is SVGEGT. This CDR3 contains 16 residues. V was clipped by 2 bases and J by 0 bases, with 12 bases between them. The CDR3 nucleotides are TGTGCCAGCAGTTACAAGCACGGGGTCAGCACAGATACGCAGTATTTT. Translated: CASSYKHGVSTDTQYF.

This clonotype was seen at least ten times. The chain joins TRBV12-3 or TRBV12-4 to TRBJ2-3; TRBD2 matches at 7 bases. Trimming at V came to 3 bases and at J to 3 bases, leaving 3 bases not matched to a gene. The length of the CDR3 is 14 residues. CDR3 sequence: CASSFGGGTDTQYF. In nucleotides, the CDR3 is TGTGCCAGCAGTTTCGGGGGAGGGACAGATACGCAGTATTTT.

This clonotype was seen repeatedly, ten times or more. The chain uses TRBV27 and TRBJ2-6, with TRBD1 identical over 10 bases. Germline V CDR1 and CDR2: MNHEY, SMNVEV (reference sequence). This CDR3 spans 19 amino acids. The junction had 7 bases not matched to a gene; V was cut back by 1 base and J by 1 base. CDR3 in amino acids: CASSLLRQGAGSGANVLTF. CDR3 sequence (DNA): TGTGCCAGCAGTTTATTAAGACAGGGGGCAGGTTCTGGGGCCAACGTCCTGACTTTC.

Ten or more counts support this clonotype. The chain uses TRBV7-2 and TRBJ2-5; TRBD2 matches 9 bases. The CDR3 sequence is 13 residues long. With 8 bases clipped from V and 1 base from J, the junction kept 2 bases outside the gene matches. Germline CDR1 reads SGHTA; CDR2 reads FQGNSA. The CDR3 DNA reads as TGTGCCAGCCGCGGGAGGGCCCAAGAGACCCAGTACTTC. It encodes CASRGRAQETQYF.

This clonotype was observed a few times. This rearrangement joins TRBV7-3 to TRBJ2-1; TRBD1 or TRBD2 may be the D gene (5 bases each). The V gene lost 4 bases and the J gene lost 8 bases, with 12 bases spanning the gap. Germline loops: CDR1 SGHTA, CDR2 FQGTGA. This CDR3 is 13 amino acids long. The CDR3 region has the DNA TGTGCCAGCAGCTCTAGGCTGGGGGATGAGCAGTTCTTC. It translates to CASSSRLGDEQFF.

There are many counts of this clonotype. This chain uses TRBV2 with TRBJ2-7, with D tentatively TRBD2 (5 bases). The CDR3 spans 15 residues. Trimming removed 4 bases at V and 6 bases at J, with 19 bases between. The germline gives CDR1 SNHLY, CDR2 FYNNEI. CDR3: CASSGPGMGIVEQYF. The CDR3 coding sequence is TGTGCCAGCAGTGGACCCGGGATGGGTATAGTCGAGCAGTACTTC.

This clonotype was seen ten or more times. The chain combines TRBV9 with TRBJ1-1; D possibly corresponds to TRBD1 (5 bases). The CDR3 totals 16 residues. V lost 1 base and J lost 2, with 15 bases in between. Per the germline V gene, CDR1 is SGDLS and CDR2 is YYNGEE. The CDR3 bases are TGTGCCAGCAGCGTACCTCCGGGGGTTTTAAACACTGAAGCTTTCTTT. Protein product: CASSVPPGVLNTEAFF.

The chain joins TRBV28 to TRBJ2-4; no clear D gene. This CDR3 is 14 amino acids long. The germline V and J ends were trimmed by 3 bases and 4 bases, with 10 bases remaining between them. Per germline, CDR1 MDHEN and CDR2 SYDVKM. In nucleotides, the CDR3 is TGTGCCAGCAGTTTTGCCAGGAATAAAAACATTCAGTACTTC. It yields the protein CASSFARNKNIQYF.

This clonotype showed up many times. This chain connects TRBV4-3 to TRBJ2-1; D possibly corresponds to TRBD1 (5 bases). The germline CDR1 and CDR2 sequences are LGHNA and YSLEER. The CDR3 is made up of 15 amino acids. V lost 1 base and J 1 base, leaving 8 bases between the germline ends. The DNA of the CDR3 is TGCGCCAGCAGCCAAGGCAGGGTTTCCTACAATGAGCAGTTCTTC. Protein: CASSQGRVSYNEQFF.

The rearrangement joins TRBV7-2 to TRBJ2-3, with 8 bases matching TRBD2. In germline, CDR1 is SGHTA, CDR2 FQGNSA. There are 15 residues in the CDR3. J lost 5 bases, V lost 3 bases, and 7 bases had no gene match. CDR3 in DNA: TGTGCCAGCAGCTTGGCAGCGGGGGCGGAAGATACGCAGTATTTT. This sequence encodes CASSLAAGAEDTQYF.

The chain is built from TRBV12-3 or TRBV12-4 and TRBJ2-3; 9 nucleotides match TRBD2. V was clipped by 2 bases and J by 7 bases; unmatched bases: 4. The length of the CDR3 is 14 residues. CDR3 amino acids: CASSLLAGTNTQYF. The CDR3 bases are TGTGCCAGCAGTTTACTAGCGGGAACCAATACGCAGTATTTT.

This clonotype was detected a few times. J is TRBJ2-6 and V is TRBV27; TRBD1 aligns across 8 bases. The CDR3 is made up of 17 amino acids. V trimming: 2 bases; J trimming: 0 bases; junction bases outside the gene matches: 3. CDR1 MNHEY and CDR2 SMNVEV come from the germline V gene (reference sequence). The CDR3 bases are TGTGCCAGCAGTTTAACAGGGGGAAACTCTGGGGCCAACGTCCTGACTTTC. Its translation is CASSLTGGNSGANVLTF.

This clonotype was observed a few times. The chain couples TRBV28 to TRBJ1-2; 7 nucleotides align to TRBD1. V dropped 9 bases and J dropped 3; count of bases not matched to a gene: 7. The germline V gene encodes CDR1 MDHEN and CDR2 SYDVKM. This CDR3 contains 13 residues. CDR3 sequence (DNA): TGTGCCAGTCAAGGGGGCGCCGACTATGGCTACACCTTC. Encoded protein: CASQGGADYGYTF.

A few counts support this clonotype. The J gene is TRBJ2-3, the V gene TRBV12-3 or TRBV12-4; 10 bases map to TRBD2. The V gene end was trimmed by 6 bases and the J gene end by 6 bases; junction bases not matched to a gene: 12. The CDR3 spans 16 residues. This CDR3 is CASSRPSGGLIDTQYF. Here the CDR3 DNA reads TGTGCCAGCAGCCGTCCTAGCGGGGGCCTAATTGATACGCAGTATTTT.

In its sample, this clonotype was seen a few times. The chain has TRBV7-2 and TRBJ2-3; a weak D match, TRBD1 (5 bases). In germline, CDR1 is SGHTA, CDR2 FQGNSA. The CDR3 contains 18 residues. Trimming removed 1 base at V and 0 bases at J, with 17 bases between. DNA of the CDR3: TGTGCCAGCAGCTTAGGGGCACCAGGGTACCCTAGCACAGATACGCAGTATTTT. Translation: CASSLGAPGYPSTDTQYF. Full variable domain (outside the CDR3, taken from reference TRBV7-2 and TRBJ2-3): GAGVSQSPSNKVTEKGKDVELRCDPISGHTALYWYRQSLGQGLEFLIYFQGNSAPDKSGLPSDRFSAERTGGSVSTLTIQRTQQEDSAVYLCASSLGAPGYPSTDTQYFGPGTRLTVL.

This clonotype was seen ten or more times. This chain links TRBV9 with TRBJ2-7; possible D gene TRBD2, 5 bases. This CDR3 has 15 amino acids. Germline V gene sequence: CDR1 SGDLS, CDR2 YYNGEE. Trimming cost V 0 bases and J 1 base, with 11 bases left between them. The CDR3 protein is CASSVAPGVSYEQYF. CDR3 DNA: TGTGCCAGCAGCGTAGCACCCGGGGTTTCCTACGAGCAGTACTTC.

This chain links TRBV29-1 with TRBJ2-3; the D gene is possibly TRBD2 (5 bases). The germline CDR1 and CDR2 sequences are SQVTM and ANQGSEA. The CDR3 runs 15 residues. With 6 bases removed from V and 0 bases from J, the gap between germline ends came to 16 bases. The CDR3 sequence: CSVEGEETSTDTQYF. CDR3 DNA sequence: TGCAGCGTCGAGGGAGAGGAGACTAGCACAGATACGCAGTATTTT.

This clonotype was detected only a few times. The chain carries TRBV12-3 or TRBV12-4 and TRBJ2-2; maybe TRBD2 (5 bases). V shed 6 bases and J shed 4 bases, with 12 bases lying between them. The CDR3 is 14 amino acids. In DNA, the CDR3 is TGTGCCAGCAGCCCCCCGGGATTCACCGGGGAGCTGTTTTTT. It encodes CASSPPGFTGELFF.

The chain has TRBV20-1 and TRBJ2-7, with D maybe TRBD2 (7 bases). Trimming shortened V by 0 bases and J by 4 bases, and 10 bases separated the two germline ends. Germline-derived CDR1 and CDR2 are DFQATT and SNEGSKA (reference sequence). The CDR3 runs 13 residues. In nucleotides, the CDR3 is TGCAGTGCTAGAGAGGGGGGGCTTTACGAGCAGTACTTC. Protein product: CSAREGGLYEQYF.